The rows below give T cell receptor beta chains drawn from one sample of a study of cytomegalovirus exposure and HLA in healthy donors. Libraries were prepared by immunoSEQ multiplex PCR; TCRdb keeps only in-frame clonotypes and omits some of them. The sample's table shows around 34,000 clones. The specimen was PBMCs. These receptor sequences come from a woman in her forties in good health and CMV-seropositive. The CDR3 runs from the conserved cysteine through the conserved F or W. Fields, in order: CDR3 protein, CDR3 DNA, J gene, V gene, D gene. The D gene is left open where the match is weak.

CDR3: CASSFRERDQPQHF
DNA: TGTGCCAGCAGCTTTCGGGAAAGGGATCAGCCCCAGCATTTT
J: TRBJ1-5
V: TRBV7-9
D: -

CDR3: CASSPRTDTYGYTF
DNA: TGTGCCAGCAGTCCAAGGACGGACACCTATGGCTACACCTTC
J: TRBJ1-2
V: TRBV2
D: -

CDR3: CASSPAAGRNTEAFF
DNA: TGCGCCAGCAGCCCCGCGGCGGGACGGAACACTGAAGCTTTCTTT
J: TRBJ1-1
V: TRBV5-1
D: -

CDR3: CASSITGDQPQHF
DNA: TGTGCCAGCAGTATCACAGGGGATCAGCCCCAGCATTTT
J: TRBJ1-5
V: TRBV28
D: TRBD1

CDR3: CASRMQGQGSNEKLFF
DNA: TGTGCCAGCAGAATGCAGGGACAGGGGTCTAATGAAAAACTGTTTTTT
J: TRBJ1-4
V: TRBV28
D: TRBD1

CDR3: CASSVGPLLEAEVAEAFF
DNA: TGTGCCAGCAGCGTAGGGCCCCTTTTAGAGGCTGAGGTCGCCGAAGCTTTCTTT
J: TRBJ1-1
V: TRBV9
D: -

CDR3: CAWRGQGANTEAFF
DNA: TGTGCCTGGAGGGGACAGGGAGCGAACACTGAAGCTTTCTTT
J: TRBJ1-1
V: TRBV30
D: TRBD1

CDR3: CAAPGAGDSGELFF
DNA: TGTGCCGCCCCAGGCGCGGGGGACTCCGGGGAGCTGTTTTTT
J: TRBJ2-2
V: TRBV30
D: TRBD2

CDR3: CARGDLAGEQFF
DNA: TGTGCCCGGGGGGACCTCGCAGGGGAGCAGTTCTTC
J: TRBJ2-1
V: TRBV30
D: TRBD2

CDR3: CASSLAEQGQSNYGYTF
DNA: TGCGCCAGCAGCTTGGCCGAACAGGGACAGTCTAACTATGGCTACACCTTC
J: TRBJ1-2
V: TRBV5-1
D: TRBD1

CDR3: CASTGQGGYETQYF
DNA: TGTGCCAGCACCGGACAGGGGGGTTATGAGACCCAGTACTTC
J: TRBJ2-5
V: TRBV7-9
D: TRBD1

CDR3: CASSLDRYGGNEQFF
DNA: TGTGCCAGCAGCTTGGACCGTTATGGGGGGAATGAGCAGTTCTTC
J: TRBJ2-1
V: TRBV5-5
D: -

CDR3: CSVDSGGTEAFF
DNA: TGCAGCGTTGACAGCGGTGGCACTGAAGCTTTCTTT
J: TRBJ1-1
V: TRBV29-1
D: -

CDR3: CASRKTEYNEQFF
DNA: TGTGCCAGCAGGAAAACCGAGTACAATGAGCAGTTCTTC
J: TRBJ2-1
V: TRBV6-1
D: -

CDR3: CAIRRDREPNSPLHF
DNA: TGTGCCATCAGGAGGGACAGGGAACCTAATTCACCCCTCCACTTT
J: TRBJ1-6
V: TRBV10-3
D: TRBD1

CDR3: CASSPWTATMNTEAFF
DNA: TGTGCCAGCTCACCGTGGACAGCCACTATGAACACTGAAGCTTTCTTT
J: TRBJ1-1
V: TRBV18
D: -

CDR3: CASTMDRGGYTF
DNA: TGTGCCAGCACCATGGACAGGGGTGGCTACACCTTC
J: TRBJ1-2
V: TRBV2
D: TRBD1

CDR3: CASSALQGRWGYTF
DNA: TGTGCCAGCAGTGCGTTACAGGGGAGGTGGGGCTACACCTTC
J: TRBJ1-2
V: TRBV27
D: TRBD1

CDR3: CASSTEGQAHGYTF
DNA: TGTGCCAGCAGCACCGAGGGACAGGCGCATGGCTACACCTTC
J: TRBJ1-2
V: TRBV7-2
D: TRBD1

CDR3: CASSVRGNTIYF
DNA: TGTGCCAGCAGCGTCCGTGGAAACACCATATATTTT
J: TRBJ1-3
V: TRBV9
D: -

CDR3: CASSLWAGGTEAFF
DNA: TGTGCCAGCAGTTTATGGGCAGGAGGAACTGAAGCTTTCTTT
J: TRBJ1-1
V: TRBV28
D: -

CDR3: CASSGTTGSAWGNQPQHF
DNA: TGTGCCAGTAGTGGGACGACAGGATCCGCGTGGGGCAATCAGCCCCAGCATTTT
J: TRBJ1-5
V: TRBV19
D: -

CDR3: CASSRTGVEDTIYF
DNA: TGTGCCAGCAGCCGGACAGGGGTGGAGGACACCATATATTTT
J: TRBJ1-3
V: TRBV28
D: TRBD1

CDR3: CASSLETGGWSGYGYTF
DNA: TGCGCCAGCAGCTTGGAAACAGGGGGCTGGTCTGGCTATGGCTACACCTTC
J: TRBJ1-2
V: TRBV5-1
D: TRBD1

CDR3: CASSVVGDSGNTIYF
DNA: TGTGCCAGCAGTGTTGTAGGGGACTCTGGAAACACCATATATTTT
J: TRBJ1-3
V: TRBV2
D: -

CDR3: CASSPVQGSYEQYF
DNA: TGTGCCAGCTCACCAGTCCAGGGCTCCTACGAGCAGTACTTC
J: TRBJ2-7
V: TRBV18
D: -

CDR3: CASSAGTGGFGGNEQFF
DNA: TGTGCCAGCAGTGCCGGGACAGGGGGGTTTGGTGGCAATGAGCAGTTCTTC
J: TRBJ2-1
V: TRBV6-1
D: TRBD1

CDR3: CASSPLAGAYNEQFF
DNA: TGTGCCAGCAGCCCCTTAGCGGGGGCATACAATGAGCAGTTCTTC
J: TRBJ2-1
V: TRBV7-6
D: TRBD2

CDR3: CAISESSGQGQETQYF
DNA: TGTGCCATCAGTGAGTCCTCGGGACAGGGACAAGAGACCCAGTACTTC
J: TRBJ2-5
V: TRBV10-3
D: TRBD1

CDR3: CASNRTVNEQFF
DNA: TGTGCCAGCAACAGGACAGTCAATGAGCAGTTCTTC
J: TRBJ2-1
V: TRBV27
D: -

CDR3: CASSQEGAGRNQPQHF
DNA: TGCGCCAGCAGCCAAGAGGGAGCGGGTCGGAATCAGCCCCAGCATTTT
J: TRBJ1-5
V: TRBV4-1
D: -

CDR3: CASSSGQGGRNTEAFF
DNA: TGTGCCAGCAGTTCGGGACAGGGAGGGAGGAACACTGAAGCTTTCTTT
J: TRBJ1-1
V: TRBV28
D: TRBD1

CDR3: CASNDGTVYRSEQYF
DNA: TGTGCCAGCAACGACGGGACAGTCTACCGGAGCGAGCAGTACTTC
J: TRBJ2-7
V: TRBV5-6
D: TRBD1

CDR3: CASSSVTGELFF
DNA: TGTGCCAGCAGTTCAGTGACCGGGGAGCTGTTTTTT
J: TRBJ2-2
V: TRBV27
D: -

CDR3: CATSVPRTSATNEKLFF
DNA: TGTGCCACCAGCGTACCTAGGACATCTGCAACTAATGAAAAACTGTTTTTT
J: TRBJ1-4
V: TRBV15
D: -